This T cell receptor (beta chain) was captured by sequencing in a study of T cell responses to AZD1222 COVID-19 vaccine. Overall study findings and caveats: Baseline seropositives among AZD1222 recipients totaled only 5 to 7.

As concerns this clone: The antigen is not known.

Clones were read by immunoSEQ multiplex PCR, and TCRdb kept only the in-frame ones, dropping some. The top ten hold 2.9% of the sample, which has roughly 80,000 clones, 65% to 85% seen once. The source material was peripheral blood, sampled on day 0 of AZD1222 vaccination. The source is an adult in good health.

This chain's CDR3 is CASSISRSTLFF. Here the CDR3 DNA reads TGTGCCAGTAGTATATCTCGGTCAACGCTCTTCTTC. J is TRBJ2-1 and V is TRBV19; D call uncertain. V was cut by 2 bases and J by 16 bases, with 15 bases left in between. The CDR3 runs 12 residues. Looked up from germline, CDR1 is LNHDA and CDR2 is SQIVND (reference sequence). The variable domain in full, with the rest retrieved from reference TRBV19 and TRBJ2-1, is DGGITQSPKYLFRKEGQNVTLSCEQNLNHDAMYWYRQDPGQGLRLIYYSQIVNDFQKGDIAEGYSVSREKKESFPLTVTSAQKNPTAFYLCASSISRSTLFFGPGTRLTVL.